This T cell receptor (beta chain) was sequenced during a study of blood T cell repertoires in COVID-19. At the level of the study: From T cells, B-cell-depleted T cells, or PBMCs came the material, which was cDNA or gDNA.

The germline V gene encodes CDR1 PRHDT and CDR2 FYEKMQ (reference sequence). The ends were cut back, 0 bases at V and 10 bases at J, with 9 bases in the middle. The CDR3 spans 13 residues. As processed by the authors: For nucleated cells, counts were estimated from reference gene primer amplification. The protocol was immunoSEQ multiplex PCR, while the TCRdb copy is restricted to in-frame clones and leaves out a portion. V, J and clone size are those of that table, while D and trimming were read from the DNA. Of some 250,000 clones in the sample, 65% to 85% were seen once. This sequence originates from a man between 35 and 55 years old with acute or convalescent COVID-19. Sequenced: peripheral blood. V is TRBV13 and J is TRBJ1-4, with D hard to call. This CDR3 reads CASSLGIGRKLFF. Here the CDR3 DNA reads TGTGCCAGCAGCTTAGGGATTGGCAGAAAACTGTTTTTT.